Sequencing of this T cell receptor beta chain was carried out in a study of T cell responses to AZD1222 COVID-19 vaccine. Study observations and caveats: In a largely white British group with more females than males, clonal diversity was possibly underestimated.

In regard to this clone: The antigen is unknown.

This CDR3 spans 16 amino acids. The germline V gene has CDR1 LNHDA and CDR2 SQIVND (reference sequence). V gave up 5 bases and J gave up 4 bases, with 18 bases separating them. This table comes from immunoSEQ multiplex PCR, and its TCRdb copy is limited to in-frame clones, with some not included. The sample has about 100,000 clones, 90% to 95% seen once. The input for sequencing was peripheral blood, taken on day 0 of AZD1222 vaccination. The TCR originated in an adult in good health. The V call is TRBV19, the J call TRBJ1-5, with D perhaps matching TRBD1 (6 bases). The CDR3 DNA follows: TGTGCCAGTAGTGAACAGGGTAGTTTGGGGAATCAGCCCCAGCATTTT. Residues: CASSEQGSLGNQPQHF.